This T cell receptor beta chain was identified in a study of T cells in Graves' hyperthyroidism and ophthalmopathy. In the study overall: At initial diagnosis, before any treatment had begun, peripheral blood was obtained.

The germline CDR1 and CDR2 sequences are LNHDA and SQIVND (reference sequence). CDR3 length: 13 amino acids. The V end was cut by 5 bases, the J end by 2 bases, with 9 bases between. The TCR beta CDR3 regions underwent amplification using RNA transcripts as the source. During a first-round RT-PCR of the TCR CDR3, the HTBI primer set was used. Each CDR3 protein gets one entry after TCRdb re-called the multiplex PCR reads with MiXCR. Seen here are hundreds of thousands of distinct CDR3 sequences, roughly 40% observed once, and the top ten hold around 10%. This clonotype was detected ten times or more. Sequencing was done on a sample of blood. This chain connects TRBV19 to TRBJ1-1; tentative D call: TRBD1 (5 bases). This receptor was obtained from a man aged 18 to 30 with Graves' hyperthyroidism. The CDR3 sequence is CASSSQVNTEAFF. For the CDR3, the DNA is TGTGCCAGTAGTTCACAGGTTAACACTGAAGCTTTCTTT.